The 25 T cell receptor beta chains given below trace back to one sample, sequenced in a study of blood T cell repertoires in COVID-19. Only in-frame clones appear in the TCRdb table, and some are missing; sequencing was by immunoSEQ multiplex PCR. The sample contains almost 400,000 clones, roughly 91% of which appear only once. The sequenced material came from PBMCs or T cells enriched from blood (not recorded which). Source of these receptors: a woman in her 30s who had recovered from COVID-19.

The chain employs TRBV11-2 and TRBJ2-7, with a tentative D call TRBD2 (6 bases). The CDR3 contains 17 residues. CDR1 and CDR2 from the germline V gene are SGHAT and FQNNGV. Trimming shortened V by 2 bases and J by 0 bases, and 17 bases separated the two germline ends. The CDR3 loop reads CASSLSFTGLNSYEQYF. Written as DNA, the CDR3 is TGTGCCAGCAGCTTATCTTTTACGGGACTGAACTCCTACGAGCAGTACTTC.

The chain carries TRBV28 and TRBJ2-1; TRBD2 aligns across 8 bases. CDR1 is MDHEN and CDR2 is SYDVKM in the germline V gene. The CDR3 covers 11 residues. J lost 16 bases, V lost 4 bases, and 6 bases had no gene match. The CDR3 region is CASSSGAGGFF. The DNA of the CDR3 is TGTGCCAGCAGTTCTGGGGCGGGAGGCTTCTTC.

The chain joins TRBV4-1 to TRBJ1-1; 7 bases match TRBD1. J gave up 11 bases and V 3 bases, and 9 bases lay outside the gene matches. The germline gives CDR1 MGHRA, CDR2 YSYEKL. The CDR3 has 13 residues. DNA for the CDR3: TGCGCCAGCAGCCAGGAGGACAGGTTGGTCGCTTTCTTT. This sequence encodes CASSQEDRLVAFF.

This clone has only a few counts. The chain employs TRBV28 and TRBJ2-7; TRBD2 matches 7 bases. V lost 1 base, J lost 2 bases, and 8 bases stayed unmatched. The CDR3 is made up of 16 amino acids. Germline V gene lookup returns CDR1 MDHEN and CDR2 SYDVKM. In nucleotides, the CDR3 is TGTGCCAGCAGTTTATACCGCACTAGCGCTGCCTACGAGCAGTACTTC. It translates to CASSLYRTSAAYEQYF. Variable domain in full (rest from reference TRBV28 and TRBJ2-7): DVKVTQSSRYLVKRTGEKVFLECVQDMDHENMFWYRQDPGLGLRLIYFSYDVKMKEKGDIPEGYSVSREKKERFSLILESASTNQTSMYLCASSLYRTSAAYEQYFGPGTRLTVT.

This clone was counted between two and nine times. The V gene is TRBV7-7, the J gene TRBJ2-1; 11 bases are a match to TRBD2. From germline, CDR1 is SSHAT and CDR2 FNYEAQ (reference sequence). Germline trimming cut 1 base from V and 8 bases from J; bases unmatched to any gene: 10. CDR3 length equals 17 residues. The DNA of the CDR3 is TGTGCCAGCAGCTTAGGTCCTAGCGGGAGGAATGTCCATGAGCAGTTCTTC. This translates into CASSLGPSGRNVHEQFF.

The chain uses TRBV6-5 and TRBJ1-1; D may be TRBD1 (5 bases). CDR1 and CDR2 (germline): MNHEY, SVGAGI. This CDR3 contains 14 residues. Trimming pared 0 bases from V and 8 bases from J, leaving 13 bases between. CDR3 protein: CASSYSGTGPEAFF. In nucleotides, the CDR3 is TGTGCCAGCAGTTACTCAGGAACAGGACCCGAAGCTTTCTTT.

Worth noting for this clone: This specimen includes other DNA sequences encoding the same CDR3. V is TRBV4-3 and J is TRBJ2-6; D unclear. Germline V CDR1 and CDR2: LGHNA, YSLEER. Trimming pared 0 bases from V and 1 base from J, leaving 7 bases between. There are 16 residues in the CDR3. The chain's CDR3 is CASSQEAGSGANVLTF. The CDR3 DNA is TGCGCCAGCAGCCAAGAAGCAGGTTCTGGGGCCAACGTCCTGACTTTC.

For the CDR3, the DNA is TGTGCCAGCAGCTTAGTTTCTAGCGGGATATCGGTTGAGCAGTTCTTC. It translates to CASSLVSSGISVEQFF. The V gene is TRBV7-9, the J gene TRBJ2-1, with 9 bases matching TRBD2. Per the germline V gene, CDR1 is SEHNR and CDR2 is FQNEAQ (reference sequence). The CDR3 extends over 16 amino acids. V was pared by 1 base and J by 9 bases, with 10 bases of the junction left unmatched.

This clone has a single count. This rearrangement joins TRBV2 to TRBJ1-5, with D unclear. Germline loops: CDR1 SNHLY, CDR2 FYNNEI. The V end lost 6 bases, the J end lost 9 bases, and 12 bases lay between the germline ends. The CDR3 is made up of 12 amino acids. This chain's CDR3 is CASSYPPGPQHF. In DNA, the CDR3 is TGTGCCAGCAGCTACCCACCCGGGCCCCAGCATTTT.

The genes are TRBV7-9 and TRBJ2-7; 13 bases agree with TRBD2. V was clipped by 3 bases and J by 7 bases; unmatched bases: 6. Per germline, CDR1 SEHNR and CDR2 FQNEAQ (reference sequence). The CDR3 totals 15 residues. The CDR3 loop reads CASSFRTSGSREQYF. The CDR3 DNA is TGTGCCAGCAGCTTCCGGACTAGCGGGAGTCGGGAGCAGTACTTC. Filled out from reference TRBV7-9 and TRBJ2-7, the complete variable domain reads DTGVSQNPRHKITKRGQNVTFRCDPISEHNRLYWYRQTLGQGPEFLTYFQNEAQLEKSRLLSDRFSAERPKGSFSTLEIQRTEQGDSAMYLCASSFRTSGSREQYFGPGTRLTVT.

This clone occurred a few times. The rearrangement uses TRBV7-3 and TRBJ2-2; 13 nucleotides line up with TRBD2. Germline loops: CDR1 SGHTA, CDR2 FQGTGA. J was trimmed by 2 bases and V by 5 bases; bases with no gene match: 5. The CDR3 sequence is 17 residues long. As DNA, the CDR3 is TGTGCCAGCAGCCCAAGGACTAGCGGGAGCAACACCGGGGAGCTGTTTTTT. It encodes CASSPRTSGSNTGELFF.

The V gene is TRBV6-5, the J gene TRBJ2-3, with 7 nucleotides matching TRBD2. Germline V lookup: CDR1 MNHEY, CDR2 SVGAGI. V trimming: 1 base; J trimming: 9 bases; junction bases outside the gene matches: 1. This CDR3 has 12 amino acids. DNA of the CDR3: TGTGCCAGCAGTTACTTGGGGGGGACGCAGTATTTT. Translation: CASSYLGGTQYF.

The chain is built from TRBV19 and TRBJ2-7; a weak D match, TRBD2 (5 bases). Germline CDR1 reads LNHDA; CDR2 reads SQIVND (reference sequence). The CDR3 spans 12 residues. V was trimmed by 5 bases and J by 3 bases, leaving 8 bases between them. The CDR3: CASSPRDYEQYF. Here the CDR3 DNA reads TGTGCCAGTAGTCCCCGGGACTACGAGCAGTACTTC.

The gene calls are TRBV28 and TRBJ1-4; D ambiguous. Germline CDR1 MDHEN, CDR2 SYDVKM. Deletions cut 1 base from V and 5 bases from J, with 8 bases between. The CDR3 is 14 amino acids. CDR3 DNA: TGTGCCAGCAGTTTATATAGCAGAAATGAAAAACTGTTTTTT. This translates into CASSLYSRNEKLFF.

V and J are TRBV7-3 and TRBJ2-3; weak D call: TRBD2 (5 bases). The CDR3 runs to 14 residues. The V gene's germline CDR1 is SGHTA and CDR2 FQGTGA. V was trimmed by 5 bases and J by 6 bases, leaving 15 bases between them. CDR3 coding DNA: TGTGCCAGCAGCCCGACGACGGGAAGCGATACGCAGTATTTT. This sequence encodes CASSPTTGSDTQYF.

The rearrangement links TRBV28 to TRBJ2-3, with a tentative D call TRBD1 (6 bases). The V gene lost 6 bases and the J gene lost 4 bases, with 17 bases spanning the gap. The CDR3 runs 15 residues. Germline V gene data show CDR1 as MDHEN and CDR2 as SYDVKM. CDR3: CASSSTGIVADTQYF. The CDR3 coding sequence is TGTGCCAGCAGCTCCACAGGGATTGTGGCAGATACGCAGTATTTT.

J is TRBJ1-1 and V is TRBV28, with 10 bases identical to TRBD1. The V gene's germline CDR1 is MDHEN and CDR2 SYDVKM. The CDR3 runs to 14 residues. J lost 8 bases, V lost 5 bases, and 8 bases had no gene match. The CDR3 coding sequence is TGTGCCAGCAGTCTGGACAGGGGGTTTTGGGAAGCTTTCTTT. Translated, it gives CASSLDRGFWEAFF. The variable domain in full, completed from reference TRBV28 and TRBJ1-1, reads DVKVTQSSRYLVKRTGEKVFLECVQDMDHENMFWYRQDPGLGLRLIYFSYDVKMKEKGDIPEGYSVSREKKERFSLILESASTNQTSMYLCASSLDRGFWEAFFGQGTRLTVV.

J is TRBJ1-2 and V is TRBV28; TRBD1 might be the D (5 bases). Germline values: CDR1 MDHEN, CDR2 SYDVKM. V was shortened by 5 bases and J by 1 base, with 17 bases between the two germline ends. The CDR3 contains 16 residues. CDR3 sequence (DNA): TGTGCCAGCAGTCTCGGACGGGCAGGGCTTAACTATGGCTACACCTTC. It yields the protein CASSLGRAGLNYGYTF.

The rearrangement links TRBV7-9 to TRBJ2-7; perhaps TRBD2 as D (6 bases). From germline, CDR1 is SEHNR and CDR2 FQNEAQ (reference sequence). This CDR3 has 15 residues. Deletions cut 5 bases from V and 4 bases from J, with 18 bases between. The CDR3 is CASSQTNRDFYEQYF. In DNA, the CDR3 is TGTGCCAGCAGCCAGACCAACCGGGACTTTTACGAGCAGTACTTC.

Turning to this clone: The germline gene is not matched at one end of the junction; a read error may be the cause. The chain is built from TRBV6-5 and TRBJ2-7, with D maybe TRBD2 (6 bases). The CDR3 sequence is 12 residues long. Per the germline V gene, CDR1 is MNHEY and CDR2 is SVGAGI. CDR3 residues: CASKGGEVLTRF. CDR3 coding DNA: TGTGCCAGCAAGGGCGGGGAAGTCTTAACTCGATTC.

The V call is TRBV5-1, the J call TRBJ2-7; the match to TRBD2 covers 8 bases. Germline V gene lookup returns CDR1 SGHRS and CDR2 YFSETQ. Trimming cost V 4 bases and J 2 bases; bases outside gene matches: 5. CDR3 length equals 14 residues. CDR3 protein: CASSKAGVTYEQYF. The CDR3 DNA follows: TGCGCCAGCAGCAAAGCGGGAGTCACCTACGAGCAGTACTTC.

This chain joins TRBV7-9 and TRBJ2-1; TRBD1 matches 7 bases. Germline CDR1 is SEHNR and CDR2 is FQNEAQ (reference sequence). This CDR3 region has 14 residues. With 5 bases clipped from V and 3 bases from J, the junction kept 4 bases outside the gene matches. This CDR3 is CASSPRDSYNEQFF. The CDR3 DNA is TGTGCCAGCAGCCCCCGGGACAGCTACAATGAGCAGTTCTTC.

The chain couples TRBV24-1 to TRBJ2-2; no clear D gene. Between the trimmed V and J ends, which lost 5 bases and 5 bases, there was a span of 5 bases. CDR3 length: 12 amino acids. The germline gives CDR1 KGHDR, CDR2 SFDVKD. The chain's CDR3 is CATSAGTGELFF. Here the CDR3 DNA reads TGTGCCACCAGTGCCGGTACCGGGGAGCTGTTTTTT.

The chain is built from TRBV28 and TRBJ1-1; D gene ambiguous. The germline CDR1 and CDR2 sequences are MDHEN and SYDVKM. V lost 6 bases to trimming and J lost 1 base, with 12 bases between them. CDR3 length: 14 amino acids. The CDR3 protein is CASSLNYRNTEAFF. Written as DNA, the CDR3 is TGTGCCAGCAGCCTAAATTACAGGAACACTGAAGCTTTCTTT.

V usage is TRBV5-1 and J usage is TRBJ2-5, with D perhaps matching TRBD1 (5 bases). CDR1 is SGHRS and CDR2 is YFSETQ in the germline V gene. The CDR3 covers 13 residues. V shed 1 base and J shed 7 bases, with 11 bases lying between them. CDR3 in amino acids: CASSLKGPGTQYF. CDR3 coding DNA: TGCGCCAGCAGCTTGAAGGGGCCGGGGACCCAGTACTTC.